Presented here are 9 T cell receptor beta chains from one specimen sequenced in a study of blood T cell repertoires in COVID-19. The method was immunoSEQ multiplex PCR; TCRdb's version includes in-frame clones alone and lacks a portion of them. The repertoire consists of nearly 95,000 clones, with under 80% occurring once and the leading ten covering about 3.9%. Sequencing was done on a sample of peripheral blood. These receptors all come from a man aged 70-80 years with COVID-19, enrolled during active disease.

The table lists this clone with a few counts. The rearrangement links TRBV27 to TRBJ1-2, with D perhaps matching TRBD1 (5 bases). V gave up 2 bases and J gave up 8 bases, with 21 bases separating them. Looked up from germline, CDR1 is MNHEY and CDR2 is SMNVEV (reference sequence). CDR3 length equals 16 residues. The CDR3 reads CASSLNLPGTARGYTF. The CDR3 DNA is TGTGCCAGCAGTTTAAACCTACCCGGGACTGCAAGGGGCTACACCTTC.

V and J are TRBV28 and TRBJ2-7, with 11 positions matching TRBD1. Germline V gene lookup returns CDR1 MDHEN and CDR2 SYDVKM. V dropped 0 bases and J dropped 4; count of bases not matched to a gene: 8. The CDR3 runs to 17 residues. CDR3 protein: CASSLWDRDRGLYEQYF. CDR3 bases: TGTGCCAGCAGTTTATGGGACCGGGACAGGGGGTTATACGAGCAGTACTTC.

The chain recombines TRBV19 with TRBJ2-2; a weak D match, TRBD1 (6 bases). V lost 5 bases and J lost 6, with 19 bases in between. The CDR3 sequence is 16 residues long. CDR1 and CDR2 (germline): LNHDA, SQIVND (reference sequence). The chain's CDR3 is CASSPSGRGTAGELFF. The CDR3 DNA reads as TGTGCCAGTAGTCCATCGGGCAGGGGAACCGCCGGGGAGCTGTTTTTT.

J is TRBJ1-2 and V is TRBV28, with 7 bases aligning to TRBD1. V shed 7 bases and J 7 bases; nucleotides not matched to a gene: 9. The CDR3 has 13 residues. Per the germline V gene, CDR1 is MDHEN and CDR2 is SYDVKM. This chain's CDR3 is CASTLATGFGYTF. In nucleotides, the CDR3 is TGTGCCAGCACCTTAGCGACAGGGTTTGGCTACACCTTC.

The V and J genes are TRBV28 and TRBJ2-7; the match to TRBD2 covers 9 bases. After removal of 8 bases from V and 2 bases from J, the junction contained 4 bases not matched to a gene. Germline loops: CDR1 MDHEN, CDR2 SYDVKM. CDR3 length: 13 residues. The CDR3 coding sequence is TGTGCCAGCCGGACTAGCGTAGCCTACGAGCAGTACTTC. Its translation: CASRTSVAYEQYF. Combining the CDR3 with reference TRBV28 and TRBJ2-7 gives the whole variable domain DVKVTQSSRYLVKRTGEKVFLECVQDMDHENMFWYRQDPGLGLRLIYFSYDVKMKEKGDIPEGYSVSREKKERFSLILESASTNQTSMYLCASRTSVAYEQYFGPGTRLTVT.

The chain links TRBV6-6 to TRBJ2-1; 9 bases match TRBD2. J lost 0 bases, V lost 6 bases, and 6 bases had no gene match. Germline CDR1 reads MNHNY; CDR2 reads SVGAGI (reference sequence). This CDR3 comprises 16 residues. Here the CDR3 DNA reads TGTGCCAGCAGCTCCAAGCGGGGGGACTCCTACAATGAGCAGTTCTTC. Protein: CASSSKRGDSYNEQFF.

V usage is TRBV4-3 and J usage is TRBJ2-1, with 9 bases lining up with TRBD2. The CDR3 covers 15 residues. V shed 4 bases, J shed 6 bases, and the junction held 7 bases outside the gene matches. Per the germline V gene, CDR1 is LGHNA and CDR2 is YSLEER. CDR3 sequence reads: CASSPREGLPNEQFF. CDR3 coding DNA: TGCGCCAGCAGCCCGCGGGAGGGCCTCCCCAATGAGCAGTTCTTC.

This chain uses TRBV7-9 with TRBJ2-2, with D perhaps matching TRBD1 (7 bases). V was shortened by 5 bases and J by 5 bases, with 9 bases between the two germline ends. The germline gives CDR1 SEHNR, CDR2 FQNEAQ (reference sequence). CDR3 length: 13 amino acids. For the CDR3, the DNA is TGTGCCAGCAGCCCAGGGGGGACCGGGGAGCTGTTTTTT. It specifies CASSPGGTGELFF.

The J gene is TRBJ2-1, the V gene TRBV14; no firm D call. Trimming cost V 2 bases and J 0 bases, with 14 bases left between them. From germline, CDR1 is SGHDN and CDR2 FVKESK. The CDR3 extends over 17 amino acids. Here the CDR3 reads CASSQFPRQSSYNEQFF. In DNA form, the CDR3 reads TGTGCCAGCAGCCAATTTCCACGACAAAGCTCCTACAATGAGCAGTTCTTC.